The 21 T cell receptor beta chains presented below share a single source sample, sequenced in a study of blood T cell repertoires in COVID-19. Here immunoSEQ multiplex PCR was the method, and the copy in TCRdb shows in-frame clones only, minus some. Of about 330,000 clones listed, approximately 87% were seen once; the top ten hold under 4.5%. The sample was peripheral blood. The receptors shown here come from a woman in her fifties or sixties with active or convalescent COVID-19.

This clone occurred once. The same CDR3 also results from other DNA sequences found in this sample. The chain recombines TRBV20-1 with TRBJ1-5; D unclear. CDR3 length: 11 amino acids. Germline lookup yields CDR1 DFQATT and CDR2 SNEGSKA (reference sequence). The V end lost 6 bases, the J end lost 6 bases, and 9 bases lay between the germline ends. CDR3: CSASGGQPQHF. In DNA form, the CDR3 reads TGCAGTGCCTCTGGAGGTCAGCCCCAGCATTTT.

This rearrangement joins TRBV10-3 to TRBJ2-1; D is undetermined. V dropped 3 bases and J dropped 8 bases, with 14 bases sitting between them. CDR3 size: 14 residues. Germline V gives CDR1 ENHRY, CDR2 SYGVKD. The chain's CDR3 is CAISETPAHDEQFF. For the CDR3, the DNA is TGTGCCATCAGTGAAACACCCGCACACGATGAGCAGTTCTTC.

The chain uses TRBV18 and TRBJ2-7, with a tentative D call TRBD1 (6 bases). V lost 3 bases and J 7 bases, leaving 16 bases between the germline ends. The germline CDR1 and CDR2 sequences are KGHSH and LQKENI. The CDR3 has 14 amino acids. As DNA, the CDR3 is TGTGCCAGCTCACCCCGGGACGGCCAGGGGGAGCAGTACTTC. Translating gives CASSPRDGQGEQYF. The full variable domain, in which reference TRBV18 and TRBJ2-7 provide the parts outside the CDR3, is NAGVMQNPRHLVRRRGQEARLRCSPMKGHSHVYWYRQLPEEGLKFMVYLQKENIIDESGMPKERFSAEFPKEGPSILRIQQVVRGDSAAYFCASSPRDGQGEQYFGPGTRLTVT.

The chain has TRBV4-3 and TRBJ1-2; 8 nucleotides line up with TRBD1. Germline V gives CDR1 LGHNA, CDR2 YSLEER. CDR3 size: 16 residues. J was trimmed by 3 bases and V by 3 bases; bases with no gene match: 9. CDR3 nucleotide sequence: TGCGCCAGCAGCCACATAGGACAGGGAACTGACTATGGCTACACCTTC. It yields the protein CASSHIGQGTDYGYTF.

The gene calls are TRBV13 and TRBJ2-1; D unclear. Trimming cost V 1 base and J 4 bases, with 8 bases left between them. Germline loops: CDR1 PRHDT, CDR2 FYEKMQ (reference sequence). The CDR3 length is 14 residues. The CDR3 reads CASSLEQLYNEQFF. CDR3 bases: TGTGCCAGCAGCTTAGAACAGCTATACAATGAGCAGTTCTTC. The full variable domain, its missing parts supplied by reference TRBV13 and TRBJ2-1, is AAGVIQSPRHLIKEKRETATLKCYPIPRHDTVYWYQQGPGQDPQFLISFYEKMQSDKGSIPDRFSAQQFSDYHSELNMSSLELGDSALYFCASSLEQLYNEQFFGPGTRLTVL.

J is TRBJ1-2 and V is TRBV7-9; the D gene is possibly TRBD1 (5 bases). V dropped 1 base and J dropped 7 bases, with 13 bases sitting between them. Germline CDR1 and CDR2: SEHNR and FQNEAQ (reference sequence). This CDR3 contains 14 residues. The CDR3 is CASSLVQGGGGYTF. In nucleotides, the CDR3 is TGTGCCAGCAGCTTAGTGCAGGGAGGAGGTGGCTACACCTTC.

This clone was counted between two and nine times. The rearrangement links TRBV6-2 or TRBV6-3 to TRBJ1-1; the match to TRBD1 covers 10 bases. J gave up 1 base and V 2 bases, and 10 bases lay outside the gene matches. There are 18 residues in the CDR3. Germline CDR1 and CDR2: MNHEY and SVGEGT. The CDR3 reads CASSYPSHGDRGNTEAFF. CDR3 DNA sequence: TGTGCCAGCAGTTACCCTTCTCATGGGGACAGGGGGAACACTGAAGCTTTCTTT.

The rearrangement uses TRBV28 and TRBJ1-5; no clear D gene. With 5 bases removed from V and 5 bases from J, the gap between germline ends came to 13 bases. This CDR3 is built from 14 residues. Germline V lookup: CDR1 MDHEN, CDR2 SYDVKM. CDR3 bases: TGTGCCAGCAGTCCCGCCGGGGTTGATCAGCCCCAGCATTTT. Translating gives CASSPAGVDQPQHF.

About this clone: At one end the junction does not follow the germline gene, possibly because of a read error. The chain has TRBV7-7 and TRBJ2-1, with 10 bases aligning to TRBD2. From germline, CDR1 is SSHAT and CDR2 FNYEAQ (reference sequence). There are 16 residues in the CDR3. The CDR3 DNA follows: TGTGCTAGCAGCTTAGTAGCGGGGGGTTCCTACAATGAGCAGTTCTTC. It yields the protein CASSLVAGGSYNEQFF.

This chain links TRBV7-9 with TRBJ2-7; a weak D match, TRBD2 (5 bases). Deletions cut 4 bases from V and 2 bases from J, with 12 bases between. The CDR3 runs to 14 residues. Per the germline V gene, CDR1 is SEHNR and CDR2 is FQNEAQ (reference sequence). CDR3 coding DNA: TGTGCCAGCAGCTCGAGGACTCTACCCTACGAGCAGTACTTC. This codes for CASSSRTLPYEQYF.

This chain connects TRBV19 to TRBJ1-1; 9 positions match TRBD1. Trimming cost V 1 base and J 3 bases; bases outside gene matches: 3. The CDR3 has 15 amino acids. CDR1 LNHDA and CDR2 SQIVND come from the germline V gene (reference sequence). CDR3 DNA sequence: TGTGCCAGTAGTATAGCGGACAGGGGCCACACTGAAGCTTTCTTT. This codes for CASSIADRGHTEAFF.

The CDR3 here is CASSLLWGQGNTEAFF. CDR3 in DNA: TGCGCCAGCAGCCTCTTGTGGGGGCAGGGAAACACTGAAGCTTTCTTT. The chain combines TRBV4-1 with TRBJ1-1, with D possibly TRBD1 on 6 matching bases. The CDR3 runs to 16 residues. Trimming cost V 4 bases and J 2 bases, with 17 bases left between them. Germline CDR1 and CDR2: MGHRA and YSYEKL.

This chain links TRBV4-1 with TRBJ2-6; TRBD1 might be the D (5 bases). Germline lookup yields CDR1 MGHRA and CDR2 YSYEKL. There are 19 residues in the CDR3. V was pared by 0 bases and J by 0 bases, with 15 bases between. CDR3 protein: CASSQDPGISLSGANVLTF. DNA of the CDR3: TGCGCCAGCAGCCAAGATCCAGGGATCTCCCTCTCTGGGGCCAACGTCCTGACTTTC.

The CDR3 spells CASTAVANYGYTF. CDR3 sequence (DNA): TGTGCCAGCACGGCGGTGGCTAACTATGGCTACACCTTC. This chain uses TRBV6-5 with TRBJ1-2; the D is unclear. CDR3 length: 13 residues. Germline V gene sequence: CDR1 MNHEY, CDR2 SVGAGI. The V and J ends lost 7 bases and 0 bases respectively, with 9 bases between them.

This chain connects TRBV6-5 to TRBJ2-7; TRBD1 is a possible D gene (6 bases). The germline gives CDR1 MNHEY, CDR2 SVGAGI. The CDR3 contains 15 residues. Trimming left V 6 bases short and J 0 bases short, with 15 bases between. CDR3: CASRSYRESSYEQYF. The CDR3 bases are TGTGCCAGCAGATCTTACAGGGAGAGCTCCTACGAGCAGTACTTC.

The chain employs TRBV29-1 and TRBJ2-1; 9 nucleotides agree with TRBD2. The CDR3 runs 14 residues. Losses at the gene ends were 3 bases for V and 6 bases for J; bases not matched to a gene: 6. Germline V gene data show CDR1 as SQVTM and CDR2 as ANQGSEA. The CDR3 bases are TGCAGCGTTGAGCTTGGACTAGCGCCCAATGAGCAGTTCTTC. It translates to CSVELGLAPNEQFF.

The rearrangement joins TRBV7-9 to TRBJ2-7; TRBD2 aligns across 13 bases. The CDR3 runs 17 residues. The germline V gene encodes CDR1 SEHNR and CDR2 FQNEAQ (reference sequence). With 3 bases clipped from V and 4 bases from J, the junction kept 9 bases outside the gene matches. The CDR3 nucleotides read TGTGCCAGCAGCTTTGCTAAAGGGGGACTAGCGGGATACGAGCAGTACTTC. Protein: CASSFAKGGLAGYEQYF.

CDR3 DNA: TGCGCCAGCAGCTTTACTAGCGGGGGGCCGGATACGCAGTATTTT. Its protein product is CASSFTSGGPDTQYF. The V gene is TRBV5-1, the J gene TRBJ2-3; 12 positions agree with TRBD2. This CDR3 spans 15 amino acids. V shed 2 bases and J 6 bases; nucleotides not matched to a gene: 4. Germline values: CDR1 SGHRS, CDR2 YFSETQ.

This rearrangement joins TRBV16 to TRBJ1-5; D gene ambiguous. Germline values: CDR1 KGHSY, CDR2 FQNENV. This CDR3 is 13 amino acids long. Trimming removed 6 bases from V and 2 bases from J, with 8 bases in between. The chain's CDR3 is CASREGGNQPQHF. In nucleotides, the CDR3 is TGTGCCAGCAGGGAGGGAGGCAATCAGCCCCAGCATTTT.

The V and J genes are TRBV19 and TRBJ1-2; the D gene is possibly TRBD1 (6 bases). CDR1 LNHDA and CDR2 SQIVND come from the germline V gene (reference sequence). This CDR3 is built from 16 residues. V shed 7 bases and J shed 4 bases, with 22 bases lying between them. The CDR3 DNA follows: TGTGCCAGTACCCCTTGGGGGCAGGGGCAAGTCTATGGCTACACCTTC. It specifies CASTPWGQGQVYGYTF.

The genes are TRBV10-1 and TRBJ2-1; 8 bases are shared with TRBD1. V lost 0 bases, J lost 0 bases, and 4 bases stayed unmatched. Germline V gene lookup returns CDR1 WNHNN and CDR2 SYGVQD (reference sequence). The CDR3 runs 17 residues. The CDR3 sequence: CASSESRDRFSYNEQFF. The CDR3 DNA reads as TGCGCCAGCAGTGAGTCCCGGGACAGGTTCTCCTACAATGAGCAGTTCTTC.